The table lists the clone carrying this TCR beta chain with many counts. What it binds is unknown. Per the germline V gene, CDR1 is MDHEN and CDR2 is SYDVKM. This CDR3 spans 15 amino acids. V lost 5 bases, J lost 1 base, and 14 bases lay in between. This sample was taken from a study of CD8 T cells in ankylosing spondylitis. TCRdb passed the 5' RACE reads through MiXCR, listing each CDR3 protein once. The repertoire holds 700,000 to 850,000 distinct CDR3 sequences, with about 12% as singletons. Study-wide results and limits: Disease-associated clones were reportedly significantly overrepresented in matched ankylosing spondylitis synovial fluid. Apparently characteristic of ankylosing spondylitis blood was a TCR beta motif (under ten highly homologous variants). Certain motif variants had earlier been reported in reactive arthritis synovial fluid and blood. Disease-linked clones proved CD8+ and comparatively uncommon in peripheral blood.

The sample comprised blood, either unsorted or a sorted T cell fraction (not recorded which). This clonotype was obtained from a male donor with ankylosing spondylitis. The chain links TRBV28 to TRBJ1-1; D may be TRBD1 (5 bases). In nucleotides, the CDR3 is TGTGCCAGCAGTCCTCCCCCGGGGGGGAACACTGAAGCTTTCTTT. Protein: CASSPPPGGNTEAFF.